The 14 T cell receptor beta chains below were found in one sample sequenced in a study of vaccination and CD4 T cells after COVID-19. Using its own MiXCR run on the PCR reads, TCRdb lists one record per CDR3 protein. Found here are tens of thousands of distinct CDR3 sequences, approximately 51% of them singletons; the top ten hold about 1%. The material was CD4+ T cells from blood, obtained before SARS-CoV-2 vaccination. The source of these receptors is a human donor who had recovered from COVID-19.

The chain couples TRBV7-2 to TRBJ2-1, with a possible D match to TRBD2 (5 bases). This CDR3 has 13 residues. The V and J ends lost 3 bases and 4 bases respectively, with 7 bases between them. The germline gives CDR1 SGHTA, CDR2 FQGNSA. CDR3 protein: CASSFTSYNEQFF. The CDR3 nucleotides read TGTGCCAGCAGCTTTACTAGTTACAATGAGCAGTTCTTC.

The CDR3 DNA sequence: TGCGCCAGCAGCCCCTGGGGAGACGGGGGTAACTACGAGCAGTACTTC. As protein: CASSPWGDGGNYEQYF. This chain connects TRBV5-1 to TRBJ2-7; weak D call: TRBD2 (6 bases). Germline CDR1 reads SGHRS; CDR2 reads YFSETQ. The V end was cut by 4 bases, the J end by 3 bases, with 20 bases between. The CDR3 is 16 amino acids.

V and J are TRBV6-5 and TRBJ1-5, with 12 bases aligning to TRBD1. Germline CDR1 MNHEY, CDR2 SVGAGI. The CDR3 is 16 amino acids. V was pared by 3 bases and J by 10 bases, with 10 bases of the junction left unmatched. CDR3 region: CASSYPLGTGGEPQHF. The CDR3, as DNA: TGTGCCAGCAGTTATCCCTTGGGGACAGGGGGCGAACCCCAGCATTTT.

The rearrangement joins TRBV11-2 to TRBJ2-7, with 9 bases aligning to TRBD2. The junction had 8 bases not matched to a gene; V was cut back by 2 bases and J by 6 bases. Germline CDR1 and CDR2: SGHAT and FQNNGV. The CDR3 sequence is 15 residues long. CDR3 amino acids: CASSLTGTSSGEQYF. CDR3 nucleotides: TGTGCCAGCAGCTTAACCGGGACTAGCTCGGGCGAGCAGTACTTC.

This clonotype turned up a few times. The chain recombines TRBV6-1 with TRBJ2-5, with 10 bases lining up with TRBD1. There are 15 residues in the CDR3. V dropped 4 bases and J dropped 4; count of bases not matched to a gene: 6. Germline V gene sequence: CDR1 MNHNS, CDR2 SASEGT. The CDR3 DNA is TGTGCCAGCAGTGCCCCGGGACAGGGGACAGAGACCCAGTACTTC. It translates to CASSAPGQGTETQYF.

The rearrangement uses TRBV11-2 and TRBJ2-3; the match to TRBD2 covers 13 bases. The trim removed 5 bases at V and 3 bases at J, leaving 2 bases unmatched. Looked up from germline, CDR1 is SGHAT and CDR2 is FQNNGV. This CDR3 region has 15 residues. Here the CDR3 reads CASSVLAGGTDTQYF. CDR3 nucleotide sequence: TGTGCCAGCAGCGTACTAGCGGGAGGGACAGATACGCAGTATTTT. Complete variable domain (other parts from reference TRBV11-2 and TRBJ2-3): EAGVAQSPRYKIIEKRQSVAFWCNPISGHATLYWYQQILGQGPKLLIQFQNNGVVDDSQLPKDRFSAERLKGVDSTLKIQPAKLEDSAVYLCASSVLAGGTDTQYFGPGTRLTVL.

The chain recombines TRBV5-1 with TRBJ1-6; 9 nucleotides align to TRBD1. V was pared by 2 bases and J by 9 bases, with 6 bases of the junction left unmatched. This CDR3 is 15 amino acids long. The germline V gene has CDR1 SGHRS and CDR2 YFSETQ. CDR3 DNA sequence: TGCGCCAGCAGCTTACGGACAGGGGTTGTTTCACCCCTCCACTTT. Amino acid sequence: CASSLRTGVVSPLHF.

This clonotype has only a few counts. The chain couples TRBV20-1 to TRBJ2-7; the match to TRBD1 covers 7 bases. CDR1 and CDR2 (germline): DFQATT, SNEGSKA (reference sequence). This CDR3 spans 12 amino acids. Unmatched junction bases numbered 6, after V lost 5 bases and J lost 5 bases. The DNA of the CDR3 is TGCAGTGCTGCAGGGGGATCAGACGAGCAGTACTTC. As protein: CSAAGGSDEQYF.

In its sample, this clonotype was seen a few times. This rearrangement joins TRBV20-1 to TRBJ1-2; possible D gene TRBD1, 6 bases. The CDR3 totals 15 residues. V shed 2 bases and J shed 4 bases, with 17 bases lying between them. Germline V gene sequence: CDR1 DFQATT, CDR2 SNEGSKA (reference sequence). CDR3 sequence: CSARTAGGLIYGYTF. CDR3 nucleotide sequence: TGCAGTGCTAGAACGGCGGGGGGGCTGATCTATGGCTACACCTTC.

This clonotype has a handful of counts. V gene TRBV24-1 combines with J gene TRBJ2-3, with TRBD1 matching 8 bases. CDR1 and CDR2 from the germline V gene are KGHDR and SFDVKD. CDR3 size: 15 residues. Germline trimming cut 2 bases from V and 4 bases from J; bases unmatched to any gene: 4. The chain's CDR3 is CATSDSRGRADTQYF. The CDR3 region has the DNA TGTGCCACCAGTGATTCCAGGGGGCGGGCAGATACGCAGTATTTT.

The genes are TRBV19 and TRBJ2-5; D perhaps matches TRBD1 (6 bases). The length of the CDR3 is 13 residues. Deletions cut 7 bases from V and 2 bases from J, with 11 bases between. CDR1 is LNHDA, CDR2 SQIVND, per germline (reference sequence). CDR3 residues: CASTMTGQETQYF. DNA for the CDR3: TGTGCCAGTACCATGACAGGACAAGAGACCCAGTACTTC.

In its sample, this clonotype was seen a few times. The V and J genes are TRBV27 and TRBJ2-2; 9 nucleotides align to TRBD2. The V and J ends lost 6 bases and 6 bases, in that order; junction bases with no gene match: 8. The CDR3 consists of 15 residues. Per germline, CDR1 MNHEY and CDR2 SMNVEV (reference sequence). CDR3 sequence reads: CASRISGSIPGELFF. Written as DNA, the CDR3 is TGTGCCAGCAGAATTAGCGGGAGTATCCCCGGGGAGCTGTTTTTT.

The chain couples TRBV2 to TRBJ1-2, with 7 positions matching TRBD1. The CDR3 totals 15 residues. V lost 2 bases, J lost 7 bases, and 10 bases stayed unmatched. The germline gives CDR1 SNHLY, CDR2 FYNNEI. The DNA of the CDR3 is TGTGCCAGCAGTGAAAGGGGGCACAGGGTGGGTGGCTACACCTTC. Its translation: CASSERGHRVGGYTF. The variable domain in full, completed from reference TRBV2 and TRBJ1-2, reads EPEVTQTPSHQVTQMGQEVILRCVPISNHLYFYWYRQILGQKVEFLVSFYNNEISEKSEIFDDQFSVERPDGSNFTLKIRSTKLEDSAMYFCASSERGHRVGGYTFGSGTRLTVV.

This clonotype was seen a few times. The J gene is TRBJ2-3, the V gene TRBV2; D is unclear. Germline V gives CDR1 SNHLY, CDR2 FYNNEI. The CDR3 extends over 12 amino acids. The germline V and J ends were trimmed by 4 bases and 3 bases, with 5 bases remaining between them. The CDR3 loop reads CASSAQTDTQYF. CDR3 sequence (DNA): TGTGCCAGCAGTGCACAGACAGATACGCAGTATTTT.